Listed below are T cell receptor beta chains from one sample, sequenced in a study of chemoradiotherapy in HPV16-positive cancers. TCRdb's table, derived via immunoSEQ multiplex PCR, lists solely in-frame clones and lacks some. Of about 7,300 clones listed, roughly 89% are singletons. Collection of the sample occurred from a patient who underwent chemoradiotherapy. These receptors were taken from a human donor with HPV-associated anogenital cancer. The CDR3 runs from the conserved cysteine through the conserved F or W. The D gene is left open where the match is weak. Part of the rows lack a size; the others show once, few, many or a class for expanded clones.

abundance: -; v_gene: TRBV10-1; j_gene: TRBJ1-4; d_gene: -; CDR3aa: CASSEGGHNEKLFF; CDR3nt: TGCGCCAGCAGTGAGGGGGGGCATAATGAAAAACTGTTTTTT
abundance: -; v_gene: TRBV9; j_gene: TRBJ1-4; d_gene: -; CDR3aa: CASSVGAGEKLFF; CDR3nt: TGTGCCAGCAGCGTAGGGGCGGGTGAAAAACTGTTTTTT
abundance: -; v_gene: TRBV6-1; j_gene: TRBJ2-7; d_gene: -; CDR3aa: CASNPSGGAYEQYF; CDR3nt: TGTGCCAGCAATCCCTCAGGGGGGGCCTACGAGCAGTACTTC
abundance: -; v_gene: TRBV6-1; j_gene: TRBJ2-3; d_gene: -; CDR3aa: CASSEGVLPAYF; CDR3nt: TGTGCCAGCAGTGAAGGGGTCCTTCCTGCGTATTTT
abundance: -; v_gene: TRBV18; j_gene: TRBJ2-1; d_gene: -; CDR3aa: CASSPIGRVNEQFF; CDR3nt: TGTGCCAGCTCACCGATCGGTAGGGTAAATGAGCAGTTCTTC
abundance: -; v_gene: TRBV6-6; j_gene: TRBJ1-4; d_gene: TRBD1; CDR3aa: CASSYGQGLNEKLFF; CDR3nt: TGTGCCAGCAGTTACGGACAGGGCCTTAATGAAAAACTGTTTTTT
abundance: few; v_gene: TRBV14; j_gene: TRBJ1-1; d_gene: -; CDR3aa: CASSQDLGQTYTEAFF; CDR3nt: TGTGCCAGCAGCCAAGATCTGGGTCAGACTTACACTGAAGCTTTCTTT
abundance: -; v_gene: TRBV4-1; j_gene: TRBJ2-7; d_gene: -; CDR3aa: CASSQAGYRATYEQYF; CDR3nt: TGCGCCAGCAGCCAAGCCGGATACAGGGCCACCTACGAGCAGTACTTC
abundance: -; v_gene: TRBV2; j_gene: TRBJ2-1; d_gene: -; CDR3aa: CASSEVQGRRYNEQFF; CDR3nt: TGTGCCAGCAGTGAAGTGCAGGGAAGAAGATACAATGAGCAGTTCTTC
abundance: -; v_gene: TRBV2; j_gene: TRBJ2-7; d_gene: TRBD2; CDR3aa: CASRATSGFYEQYF; CDR3nt: TGTGCCAGCAGGGCGACTAGCGGATTCTACGAGCAGTACTTC
abundance: -; v_gene: TRBV7-2; j_gene: TRBJ1-1; d_gene: -; CDR3aa: CASSLSSGTENTEAFF; CDR3nt: TGTGCCAGCAGCCTTAGCTCCGGGACGGAGAACACTGAAGCTTTCTTT
abundance: -; v_gene: TRBV28; j_gene: TRBJ1-2; d_gene: -; CDR3aa: CASSLQGPYGYTF; CDR3nt: TGTGCCAGCAGTCTACAGGGTCCCTATGGCTACACCTTC
abundance: -; v_gene: TRBV6-5; j_gene: TRBJ1-1; d_gene: -; CDR3aa: CASTLTANTEAFF; CDR3nt: TGTGCCAGCACCCTGACAGCGAACACTGAAGCTTTCTTT
abundance: -; v_gene: TRBV6-1; j_gene: TRBJ2-7; d_gene: -; CDR3aa: CASSGSPTSSYEQYF; CDR3nt: TGTGCCAGCAGTGGGTCTCCGACGAGCTCCTACGAGCAGTACTTC
abundance: -; v_gene: TRBV21-1; j_gene: TRBJ1-2; d_gene: -; CDR3aa: CASSKDEGAIRVANYGYTF; CDR3nt: TGTGCCAGCAGCAAAGATGAGGGGGCGATACGTGTGGCTAACTATGGCTACACCTTC
abundance: -; v_gene: TRBV6-1; j_gene: TRBJ1-2; d_gene: -; CDR3aa: CASSATGYGYTF; CDR3nt: TGTGCCAGCAGTGCAACAGGGTACGGCTACACCTTC
abundance: -; v_gene: TRBV6-4; j_gene: TRBJ1-6; d_gene: -; CDR3aa: CASSKKGGWNSPLHF; CDR3nt: TGTGCCAGCAGTAAAAAGGGGGGATGGAATTCACCCCTCCACTTT
abundance: -; v_gene: TRBV13; j_gene: TRBJ2-7; d_gene: -; CDR3aa: CASSPRGTYEQYF; CDR3nt: TGTGCCAGCAGCCCTCGGGGGACCTACGAGCAGTACTTC
abundance: -; v_gene: TRBV7-6; j_gene: TRBJ2-2; d_gene: -; CDR3aa: CASSLYGELFF; CDR3nt: TGTGCCAGCAGCTTATATGGGGAGCTGTTTTTT
abundance: few; v_gene: TRBV7-8; j_gene: TRBJ2-2; d_gene: TRBD2; CDR3aa: CASSSFTKGLANTGELFF; CDR3nt: TGTGCCAGCAGCTCATTCACCAAGGGACTAGCGAACACCGGGGAGCTGTTTTTT
abundance: -; v_gene: TRBV2; j_gene: TRBJ2-7; d_gene: -; CDR3aa: CASRRETYEQYF; CDR3nt: TGTGCCAGCAGGAGGGAGACCTACGAGCAGTACTTC
abundance: once; v_gene: TRBV29-1; j_gene: TRBJ1-5; d_gene: -; CDR3aa: CSVRDNINQPQHF; CDR3nt: TGCAGCGTCCGCGACAATATCAATCAGCCCCAGCATTTT
abundance: -; v_gene: TRBV27; j_gene: TRBJ2-5; d_gene: -; CDR3aa: CASSYGETQYF; CDR3nt: TGTGCCAGCAGTTATGGGGAGACCCAGTACTTC
abundance: once; v_gene: TRBV11-2; j_gene: TRBJ2-5; d_gene: -; CDR3aa: CASSLWETQYF; CDR3nt: TGTGCCAGCAGCTTATGGGAGACCCAGTACTTC
abundance: -; v_gene: TRBV2; j_gene: TRBJ2-3; d_gene: TRBD2; CDR3aa: CASTIGSGVVTDTQYF; CDR3nt: TGTGCCAGTACTATAGGTAGCGGGGTCGTCACAGATACGCAGTATTTT
abundance: once; v_gene: TRBV19; j_gene: TRBJ1-3; d_gene: TRBD1; CDR3aa: CGSQPDRGREGNTIYF; CDR3nt: TGTGGCTCCCAGCCGGACAGGGGGCGCGAAGGAAACACCATATATTTT
abundance: -; v_gene: TRBV29-1; j_gene: TRBJ2-3; d_gene: TRBD2; CDR3aa: CSVEVAGVATDTQYF; CDR3nt: TGCAGCGTTGAAGTAGCGGGGGTAGCCACAGATACGCAGTATTTT
abundance: -; v_gene: TRBV7-9; j_gene: TRBJ1-2; d_gene: TRBD1; CDR3aa: CASSLEGQGANYGYTF; CDR3nt: TGTGCCAGCAGCTTGGAGGGACAGGGGGCTAACTATGGCTACACCTTC
abundance: -; v_gene: TRBV4-2; j_gene: TRBJ2-5; d_gene: TRBD2; CDR3aa: CASSQEERGEETQYF; CDR3nt: TGTGCCAGCAGCCAAGAAGAGCGGGGGGAAGAGACCCAGTACTTC
abundance: once; v_gene: TRBV25-1; j_gene: TRBJ2-5; d_gene: TRBD1; CDR3aa: CASSEATQGASFETQYF; CDR3nt: TGTGCCAGCAGTGAAGCAACACAGGGGGCGTCTTTCGAGACCCAGTACTTC
abundance: -; v_gene: TRBV5-5; j_gene: TRBJ1-6; d_gene: -; CDR3aa: CASTEQRASYNSPLHF; CDR3nt: TGTGCCAGCACCGAACAGAGAGCCTCCTATAATTCACCCCTCCACTTT
abundance: -; v_gene: TRBV4-2; j_gene: TRBJ2-3; d_gene: TRBD2; CDR3aa: CASSQEPGLGKYF; CDR3nt: TGTGCCAGCAGCCAAGAACCGGGACTAGGGAAGTATTTT
abundance: once; v_gene: TRBV19; j_gene: TRBJ2-7; d_gene: -; CDR3aa: CASSMRGSGYEQYF; CDR3nt: TGTGCCAGTAGTATGAGAGGGTCCGGCTACGAGCAGTACTTC
abundance: once; v_gene: TRBV5-4; j_gene: TRBJ2-7; d_gene: -; CDR3aa: CASSLYRLGDEQYF; CDR3nt: TGTGCCAGCAGCTTGTACAGGCTGGGGGACGAGCAGTACTTC
abundance: -; v_gene: TRBV5-1; j_gene: TRBJ1-1; d_gene: TRBD1; CDR3aa: CASSLTQGAFTEAFF; CDR3nt: TGCGCCAGCAGCTTGACGCAGGGGGCGTTCACTGAAGCTTTCTTT
abundance: -; v_gene: TRBV5-6; j_gene: TRBJ2-7; d_gene: -; CDR3aa: CASSPPGQGSYEQYF; CDR3nt: TGTGCCAGCAGCCCGCCCGGCCAGGGTTCCTACGAGCAGTACTTC
abundance: -; v_gene: TRBV4-1; j_gene: TRBJ1-2; d_gene: -; CDR3aa: CASSPTPNYGYTF; CDR3nt: TGCGCCAGCAGTCCCACTCCTAACTATGGCTACACCTTC
abundance: -; v_gene: TRBV7-8; j_gene: TRBJ2-7; d_gene: -; CDR3aa: CASSWAQGEQYF; CDR3nt: TGTGCCAGCAGCTGGGCCCAGGGGGAGCAGTACTTC
abundance: -; v_gene: TRBV7-6; j_gene: TRBJ2-1; d_gene: -; CDR3aa: CASSEANEQFF; CDR3nt: TGTGCCAGCAGCGAAGCCAATGAGCAGTTCTTC
abundance: -; v_gene: TRBV7-6; j_gene: TRBJ1-3; d_gene: TRBD1; CDR3aa: CASSLGAGGRTGNTIYF; CDR3nt: TGTGCCAGCAGCTTAGGGGCAGGGGGCAGGACGGGAAACACCATATATTTT
abundance: once; v_gene: TRBV27; j_gene: TRBJ2-1; d_gene: -; CDR3aa: CASSAPPRTYEQFF; CDR3nt: TGTGCCAGCAGTGCACCCCCCAGGACATATGAGCAGTTCTTC
abundance: -; v_gene: TRBV29-1; j_gene: TRBJ2-5; d_gene: -; CDR3aa: CSASGSGTETQYF; CDR3nt: TGCAGCGCGTCGGGTAGCGGCACGGAGACCCAGTACTTC
abundance: -; v_gene: TRBV5-1; j_gene: TRBJ2-1; d_gene: TRBD2; CDR3aa: CASSPRPSGAYNEQFF; CDR3nt: TGCGCCAGCAGCCCGCGACCTAGCGGGGCCTACAATGAGCAGTTCTTC
abundance: -; v_gene: TRBV19; j_gene: TRBJ2-1; d_gene: TRBD2; CDR3aa: CASSKSGGYNEQFF; CDR3nt: TGTGCCAGTAGTAAAAGCGGGGGGTACAATGAGCAGTTCTTC
abundance: -; v_gene: TRBV9; j_gene: TRBJ2-1; d_gene: TRBD1; CDR3aa: CASSEQGDNEQFF; CDR3nt: TGTGCCAGCAGCGAACAGGGGGACAATGAGCAGTTCTTC
abundance: few; v_gene: TRBV25-1; j_gene: TRBJ2-7; d_gene: -; CDR3aa: CASSDYRGPNAEQYF; CDR3nt: TGTGCCAGCAGTGATTATCGGGGACCCAACGCGGAGCAGTACTTC
abundance: once; v_gene: TRBV4-2; j_gene: TRBJ2-6; d_gene: -; CDR3aa: CASSPNLGANVLTF; CDR3nt: TGTGCCAGCTCCCCCAATCTTGGGGCCAACGTCCTGACTTTC
abundance: -; v_gene: TRBV6-1; j_gene: TRBJ2-1; d_gene: -; CDR3aa: CASSELFQGPYNEQFF; CDR3nt: TGTGCCAGCAGTGAATTGTTTCAGGGACCCTACAATGAGCAGTTCTTC
abundance: -; v_gene: TRBV4-2; j_gene: TRBJ2-2; d_gene: TRBD2; CDR3aa: CASSQDLAGGPTGELFF; CDR3nt: TGTGCCAGCAGCCAAGATTTAGCGGGGGGGCCGACCGGGGAGCTGTTTTTT
abundance: -; v_gene: TRBV5-1; j_gene: TRBJ2-2; d_gene: -; CDR3aa: CASSLYAGVGELFF; CDR3nt: TGCGCCAGCAGCTTGTACGCAGGGGTCGGGGAGCTGTTTTTT
abundance: -; v_gene: TRBV7-6; j_gene: TRBJ1-1; d_gene: -; CDR3aa: CASRGLKNTEAFF; CDR3nt: TGTGCCAGCAGGGGACTCAAGAACACTGAAGCTTTCTTT
abundance: -; v_gene: TRBV5-1; j_gene: TRBJ1-4; d_gene: -; CDR3aa: CASSSTGPTNEKLFF; CDR3nt: TGCGCCAGCAGCTCTACAGGGCCAACTAATGAAAAACTGTTTTTT
abundance: -; v_gene: TRBV7-8; j_gene: TRBJ1-5; d_gene: TRBD1; CDR3aa: CASSLARDRASNQPQHF; CDR3nt: TGTGCCAGCAGCTTAGCGCGGGACAGGGCTAGCAATCAGCCCCAGCATTTT
abundance: -; v_gene: TRBV5-4; j_gene: TRBJ2-7; d_gene: -; CDR3aa: CASTPHGQSYEQYF; CDR3nt: TGTGCCAGCACCCCTCACGGGCAGTCTTACGAGCAGTACTTC